This record concerns one TCR beta chain sequence. PBMCs were density-gradient isolated from about 9.6 ml fresh blood. Amplified material comprised TCR beta CDR3 regions derived from RNA transcripts. The library came from an HTBI-primed first-round RT-PCR and a second-round multiplex PCR. TCRdb analysed the multiplex PCR reads with MiXCR anew, one entry per CDR3 protein. The data hold 200,000 to 250,000 distinct CDR3 sequences, with around 50% observed a single time. The sample is drawn from a study of Graves' ophthalmopathy and Graves' hyperthyroidism. The length of the CDR3 is 14 residues. Germline V gives CDR1 SGHTA, CDR2 FQGNSA. V lost 3 bases to trimming and J lost 4 bases, with 12 bases between them.

The sample comprised peripheral blood. The J gene is TRBJ2-5, the V gene TRBV7-2; no definite D call. The TCR sequence derives from an adult man with Graves' ophthalmopathy. The CDR3 is CASSFHGSRETQYF. Here the CDR3 DNA reads TGTGCCAGCAGCTTTCACGGTTCTCGAGAGACCCAGTACTTC.